This note documents a single T cell receptor (beta chain) sequence. The data originate from a study of Ad26.COV2.S vaccination and SARS-CoV-2 variants. Study summary: Participants got Ad26.COV2.S intramuscularly, once or twice 56 days apart.

This CDR3 contains 14 residues. In germline, CDR1 is LNHDA, CDR2 SQIVND (reference sequence). The ends lost 5 bases at V and 7 bases at J; junction bases unmatched: 7. Noted treatment: roughly 18 received Ad26.COV2.S at low or high dose, single or two shots; about 5 received placebo; per-sample allocation not given. After the first vaccine or placebo injection, samples were drawn on day 63. Data came from immunoSEQ multiplex PCR; TCRdb stores just in-frame clones and leaves some out. The repertoire holds under 500,000 clones, with approximately 92% as singletons. The clonotype originates from a person aged 18-60 years who received the Ad26.COV2.S COVID-19 vaccine or a placebo. The chain has TRBV19 and TRBJ1-5; 8 bases are shared with TRBD1. Here the sequenced sample was peripheral blood, taken in a trial of Ad26.COV2.S vaccine versus placebo. In DNA, the CDR3 is TGTGCCAGTAGTGTCGGGACAGGAGGACAGCCCCAGCATTTT. It codes for CASSVGTGGQPQHF.